This entry concerns a single TCR beta chain. Antigen unknown. Together with a sample-barcoded 5' primer, a J-beta primer mix was included in a second PCR lasting about 7 to 11 cycles. One entry per CDR3 protein, called by TCRdb with MiXCR from the 5' RACE reads. The profile covers 790,000 or so distinct CDR3 sequences, with roughly three fifths appearing a single time and approximately 24% taken by the ten largest. The CDR3 is made up of 13 amino acids. The V end lost 7 bases, the J end lost 2 bases, and 9 bases lay between the germline ends. Germline V lookup: CDR1 MNHEY, CDR2 SVGEGT. The data were taken from a study of blood T cells in healthy people across ages. PBMCs, at least 6.5 million per sample, were isolated. General observations from the study: Diversity estimates drawn from one million T cells were deemed underestimates. Strong correlation was found linking TCR beta diversity to naive T cell percentage. Long-lived donors carried more naive CD4+ cells and greater diversity than aged donors.

The chain has TRBV6-2 or TRBV6-3 and TRBJ2-1; D is possibly TRBD1 (5 bases). The specimen sequenced was blood. The sequence was obtained from a man aged 35-49 years in good health. CDR3 bases: TGTGCCAGCACTCAGACAGCCTACAATGAGCAGTTCTTC. Amino acid sequence: CASTQTAYNEQFF.